This T cell receptor beta chain was documented in a study of glioma-infiltrating T cells (dated by TCRdb to the mid-2010s). Context from the whole study: Sequencing of TCR alpha- and beta-chain repertoires was performed on glioma tissue, on non-neoplastic brain tissue, and on matched peripheral blood mononuclear cells. To measure divergence between tissue and blood T-cell populations, each tissue-infiltrating repertoire was compared with the peripheral blood repertoire of the same patient. The paired cohort was made up of three low-grade glioma patients, eight primary glioblastoma patients and three non-glioma patients who contributed non-neoplastic brain tissue.

The iRepertoire nested amplicon-rescue multiplex PCR (arm-PCR) platform was used to amplify TCR alpha and beta CDR3 regions from RNA. The input for one-step reverse transcription and amplification was 100-400 ng of tissue mRNA or PBMC total RNA. After bead purification, a secondary multiplex PCR added Illumina adapters, and libraries were gel-purified between 200 and 400 bp. Internal 6-nucleotide barcodes were carried by the libraries and were used for demultiplexing. Libraries were sequenced on an Illumina MiSeq with 2x220 or 2x250 nucleotide paired-end reads. On the authors' methods: FLASH 1.2.11 was used to merge paired reads, and BWA-MEM then aligned the reads to the GRCh37 human genome before TRA and TRB reads were extracted. For V and J assignment, an IMGT-derived reference of cassette sequences and CDR3 motifs that included pseudogenes was used. Three-frame translation of reads was performed, and productive CDR3s were defined as those with a C...FGXG motif and no stop codons. A clonotype was defined as a unique combination of a V-J cassette pair and a CDR3 amino acid sequence. Hamming distance filtering was applied to reads, with thresholds set by the sequence error rate of each sample in mapped regions. TCRdb passed the public sequencing reads through fastp at Q25 and MiXCR, retaining productive beta sequences. Rows are unified per CDR3 protein, each entry keeping the most common DNA and genes. TCRdb's processing, not the authors', yielded these V and J calls. This sample has some 150,000 distinct CDR3 sequences in its table, and about two fifths of those were observed once. Of the sample, around 20% falls within the top ten clones.

On this clonotype: It lacks a known antigen. The sample holds no much larger clone one base away, and base qualities are not on file.

What the research found in general, with its limitations: Group comparisons were based on small numbers of patients: three non-neoplastic, three low-grade glioma and several glioblastoma patients. Only a very small number of CDR3 sequences turned up in both tissue and blood, a result put down to high CDR3 diversity combined with limited sampling. VJ-independent divergence between tissue and blood was found to be below expectation in non-neoplastic patients but above expectation in all gliomas, particularly low-grade gliomas.

CDR1 and CDR2 (SGHTA, FQGNSA) derive from the germline V gene. A distance of 11 bases separates the germline ends of V and J, which lose 5 bases and 4 bases respectively. The CDR3 holds 14 amino acids from the cysteine to the phenylalanine. CDR3 DNA only is kept here, 42 bases in frame from base 1. This sequence was found in a human donor with low-grade glioma or glioblastoma, undergoing nonglioma brain surgery, or in good health (not recorded which). The sequenced sample consisted of glioma tissue, nonneoplastic brain tissue, or PBMCs (not recorded which). The chain uses TRBV7-2 and TRBJ1-4, with no confidently assigned D gene. The DNA is TGTGCCAGCAGCCCTGACGGATATAATGAAAAACTGTTTTTT. It is translated as CASSPDGYNEKLFF.